The clone carrying this T cell receptor beta chain has just a few counts. Its antigen is undetermined. This specimen belongs to a study of T cells in Graves' hyperthyroidism and ophthalmopathy. Trimming took 2 bases from V and 7 from J; bases not matched to a gene: 4. The CDR3 extends over 14 amino acids. Looked up from germline, CDR1 is MNHEY and CDR2 is SVGAGI. RNA transcripts yielded amplified TCR beta CDR3 regions. HTBI primers were employed in a first-round RT-PCR of the TCR CDR3. TCRdb re-called the multiplex PCR reads through MiXCR, storing one row per CDR3 protein. Seen here are hundreds of thousands of distinct CDR3 sequences, 24% observed once, and the top ten hold about 11%. Findings of the study overall: Most expanded thyroid clonotypes above 0.001 recurred in blood.

The specimen sequenced was blood. V usage is TRBV6-5 and J usage is TRBJ2-1, with TRBD2 matching over 8 bases. This TCR was sampled from a woman in her 30s with Graves' ophthalmopathy. The CDR3 DNA reads as TGTGCCAGCAGTTACACGGGGGGGCCTAATGAGCAGTTCTTC. Translating it yields CASSYTGGPNEQFF.